The rows below give T cell receptor beta chains drawn from one sample of a study of read filtering for tumor transcriptome and immune sequencing. Each CDR3 protein gets one entry after TCRdb re-called the reads with MiXCR. The sample lists about 35,000 distinct CDR3 sequences, 13% to 15% occurring once. Sequencing input: a population of CD138-negative cells sorted from bone marrow. The source is a donor at least 40 years old with multiple myeloma. Both conserved end residues are part of each CDR3. A D gene is named only where the DNA matches it firmly. Size values are once, few and many counts, or a class for expanded clones, and some rows have none.

clone_size	v_call	j_call	d_call	cdr3_aa	cdr3_nt
many	TRBV18	TRBJ2-7	TRBD2	CASSPTQREFDEQYF	TGTGCCAGCTCACCAACCCAGCGGGAGTTCGACGAGCAGTACTTC
many	TRBV7-8	TRBJ2-1	.	CASSLGRLTYNEQFF	TGTGCCAGCAGCTTAGGCAGGTTAACCTACAATGAGCAGTTCTTC
.	TRBV5-1	TRBJ2-2	.	CASSPEGGRTGELFF	TGCGCCAGCAGCCCGGAGGGGGGGCGTACCGGGGAGCTGTTTTTT
.	TRBV15	TRBJ2-5	TRBD1	CATSSDRNWDSNQETQYF	TGTGCCACCAGCAGTGATAGAAATTGGGACAGCAACCAAGAGACCCAGTACTTC
many	TRBV20-1	TRBJ1-2	.	CSARDRPGAGRLAGYTF	TGCAGTGCTAGAGATCGACCAGGGGCAGGACGGCTCGCAGGCTACACCTTC
many	TRBV12-3/TRBV12-4	TRBJ2-7	TRBD2	CASSLRTSGPYEQYF	TGTGCCAGCAGTTTGCGGACTAGCGGTCCCTACGAGCAGTACTTC
medium-sized	TRBV29-1	TRBJ1-2	.	CSVEVAGDTGYTF	TGCAGCGTTGAAGTCGCAGGGGATACTGGCTACACCTTC
many	TRBV11-2	TRBJ2-5	.	CASRGQETQYF	TGTGCCAGCAGGGGCCAAGAGACCCAGTACTTC
many	TRBV7-8	TRBJ2-1	.	CASSQGPYGAMNEQFF	TGTGCCAGCAGCCAAGGTCCCTACGGGGCGATGAATGAGCAGTTCTTC
few	TRBV7-9	TRBJ1-1	.	CASSLARGTSSEAFF	TGTGCCAGCAGCTTAGCGCGAGGGACCTCGTCAGAAGCTTTCTTT
many	TRBV11-2	TRBJ2-1	TRBD2	CASSGTSRDKNNEQFF	TGTGCCAGCAGTGGGACTAGCCGCGATAAAAACAATGAGCAGTTCTTC
many	TRBV28	TRBJ1-4	.	CASSLWRATNEKLFF	TGTGCCAGCAGTTTGTGGCGGGCAACTAATGAAAAACTGTTTTTT
.	TRBV28	TRBJ2-7	.	CASSRSARTPGYEQYF	TGTGCCAGCAGTCGATCGGCCCGAACACCCGGGTACGAGCAGTACTTC
many	TRBV24-1	TRBJ2-5	.	CASSTGLGTQYF	TGTGCCAGTTCGACAGGCCTGGGGACCCAGTACTTC
.	TRBV5-1	TRBJ1-4	.	CASSPSGAGANEELFF	TGCGCCAGCAGCCCCTCGGGGGCGGGAGCTAATGAAGAACTGTTTTTT
many	TRBV5-1	TRBJ2-5	.	CASSPGRQIQETQYF	TGCGCCAGCAGCCCGGGACGGCAGATTCAAGAGACCCAGTACTTC
many	TRBV20-1	TRBJ1-1	.	CSARDPGFPEAFF	TGCAGTGCTAGAGATCCGGGGTTTCCTGAAGCTTTCTTT
many	TRBV9	TRBJ2-1	.	CASSLWPGNEQFF	TGTGCCAGCAGCCTATGGCCAGGGAATGAGCAGTTCTTC
many	TRBV7-3	TRBJ2-1	.	CASSLTGYGEQFF	TGTGCCAGCAGCTTAACGGGGTATGGTGAGCAGTTCTTC
many	TRBV5-1	TRBJ2-1	.	CASSSAGGVGQFF	TGCGCCAGCAGCTCCGCTGGGGGCGTGGGGCAGTTCTTC
.	TRBV3-1	TRBJ2-5	.	CASRQRETQYF	TGTGCCAGCAGGCAGCGAGAGACCCAGTACTTC
many	TRBV12-5	TRBJ1-1	.	CASGRDGYFTEAFF	TGTGCTAGTGGGAGGGACGGATATTTCACTGAAGCTTTCTTT
many	TRBV2	TRBJ1-4	.	CASTLNRATNEKLFF	TGTGCCAGCACATTAAACCGAGCAACTAATGAAAAACTGTTTTTT
many	TRBV4-1	TRBJ1-4	.	CASSQDSDTRVQLFF	TGCGCCAGCAGCCAAGATTCGGATACAAGGGTTCAACTGTTTTTT
few	TRBV6-5	TRBJ2-7	.	CASRTRQSSYEQYF	TGTGCCAGCAGAACACGACAGAGCTCCTACGAGCAGTACTTC
many	TRBV7-3	TRBJ1-1	.	CASSLNSHTEAFF	TGTGCCAGCAGCTTAAACAGCCACACTGAAGCTTTCTTT
many	TRBV28	TRBJ1-1	.	CASSFTRAPGEAFF	TGTGCCAGCAGTTTCACCAGGGCCCCGGGTGAAGCTTTCTTT
many	TRBV20-1	TRBJ2-1	.	CSARADSYNEQFF	TGCAGTGCTAGAGCCGACAGTTACAATGAGCAGTTCTTC
few	TRBV2	TRBJ2-3	TRBD1	CASSEGTGATDTQYF	TGTGCCAGCAGTGAGGGGACAGGGGCGACAGATACGCAGTATTTT
few	TRBV19	TRBJ2-7	.	CASSLNGQSYEQYF	TGTGCCAGTAGCTTAAACGGGCAGAGCTACGAGCAGTACTTC
many	TRBV3-1	TRBJ2-1	.	CASSQDLVSNEQFF	TGTGCCAGCAGCCAAGATCTTGTAAGCAATGAGCAGTTCTTC
many	TRBV12-3/TRBV12-4	TRBJ1-2	TRBD1	CASSWDSSYGYTF	TGTGCCAGCAGTTGGGACAGTTCCTATGGCTACACCTTC
many	TRBV6-1	TRBJ2-3	TRBD1	CASIQFGTGWADTQYF	TGTGCCAGCATCCAGTTCGGGACAGGGTGGGCAGATACGCAGTATTTT
many	TRBV7-3	TRBJ2-2	TRBD2	CASSPRGGLNTGELFF	TGTGCCAGCAGCCCGCGGGGGGGCTTGAACACCGGGGAGCTGTTTTTT
many	TRBV5-4	TRBJ1-1	.	CASSLDGHGNTEAFF	TGCGCCAGCAGCTTGGACGGGCACGGGAACACTGAAGCTTTCTTT
many	TRBV5-1	TRBJ2-2	TRBD1	CASSKWTGLTTGELFF	TGCGCCAGCAGTAAATGGACAGGACTTACTACCGGGGAGCTGTTTTTT
many	TRBV5-1	TRBJ2-7	TRBD1	CASSLGQGAIESEQYF	TGCGCCAGCAGCTTGGGACAGGGGGCCATCGAGAGCGAGCAGTACTTC